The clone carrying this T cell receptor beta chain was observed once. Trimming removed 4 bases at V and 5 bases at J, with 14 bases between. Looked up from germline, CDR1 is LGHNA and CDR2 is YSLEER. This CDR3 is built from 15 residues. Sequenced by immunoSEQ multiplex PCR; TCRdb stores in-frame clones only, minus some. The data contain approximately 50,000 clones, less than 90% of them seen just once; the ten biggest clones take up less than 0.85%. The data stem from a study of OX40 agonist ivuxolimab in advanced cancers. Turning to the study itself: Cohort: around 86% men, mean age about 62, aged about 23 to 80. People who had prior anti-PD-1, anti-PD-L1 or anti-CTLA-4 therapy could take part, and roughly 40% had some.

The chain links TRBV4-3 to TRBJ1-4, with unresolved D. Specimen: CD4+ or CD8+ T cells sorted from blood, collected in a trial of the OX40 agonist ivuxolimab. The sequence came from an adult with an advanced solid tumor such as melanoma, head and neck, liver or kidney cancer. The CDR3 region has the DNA TGCGCCAGCAGCCGAGGTTGGATAAGCAATGAAAAACTGTTTTTT. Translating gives CASSRGWISNEKLFF.